Presented here are 31 T cell receptor beta chains from one specimen sequenced in a study of cytomegalovirus exposure and HLA in healthy donors. 60 Vbeta and 13 Jbeta primers were used in PCR. Assay used: immunoSEQ multiplex PCR; TCRdb lists only in-frame clones, some missing. The data contain approximately 27,000 clones, 55% to 75% of them singletons. The sequenced sample was PBMCs. The origin of the receptors is a woman between 45 and 60 years old in good health and CMV-seronegative.

The genes are TRBV4-2 and TRBJ2-2; TRBD2 is a possible D gene (5 bases). CDR1 and CDR2 from the germline V gene are LGHNA and YNFKEQ. This CDR3 contains 18 residues. V was cut by 4 bases and J by 3 bases, with 21 bases left in between. The CDR3 DNA is TGTGCCAGCAGCCGAGAACCAGCCCAAATAGCGCACACCGGGGAGCTGTTTTTT. Protein product: CASSREPAQIAHTGELFF.

In its sample, this clone is medium-sized. This chain links TRBV2 with TRBJ2-1; TRBD2 agrees at 8 bases. The CDR3 spans 13 residues. The germline CDR1 and CDR2 sequences are SNHLY and FYNNEI. CDR3 sequence (DNA): TGTGTGACACGCGGGGGGCTAAATAATGAGCAGTTCTTC. Its protein product is CVTRGGLNNEQFF. The variable domain in full, completed from reference TRBV2 and TRBJ2-1, reads EPEVTQTPSHQVTQMGQEVILRCVPISNHLYFYWYRQILGQKVEFLVSFYNNEISEKSEIFDDQFSVERPDGSNFTLKIRSTKLEDSAMYFCVTRGGLNNEQFFGPGTRLTVL.

The rearrangement links TRBV29-1 to TRBJ1-1; 8 positions agree with TRBD1. V shed 7 bases, J shed 0 bases, and the junction held 7 bases outside the gene matches. The CDR3 is 14 amino acids. CDR1 is SQVTM and CDR2 is ANQGSEA in the germline V gene. In DNA form, the CDR3 reads TGCAGCGCGACAGGGGCGACGATGAACACTGAAGCTTTCTTT. Protein product: CSATGATMNTEAFF.

The CDR3 nucleotides read TGCAGCGTATCAACAGGGGGAACTGAAGCTTTCTTT. It yields the protein CSVSTGGTEAFF. This chain connects TRBV29-1 to TRBJ1-1; TRBD1 matches at 8 bases. This CDR3 has 12 residues. J lost 5 bases, V lost 6 bases, and 5 bases had no gene match. Germline values: CDR1 SQVTM, CDR2 ANQGSEA.

This rearrangement joins TRBV9 to TRBJ1-1; tentative D call: TRBD1 (5 bases). The CDR3 extends over 15 amino acids. The germline V and J ends were trimmed by 1 base and 4 bases, with 14 bases remaining between them. From germline, CDR1 is SGDLS and CDR2 YYNGEE. CDR3 DNA: TGTGCCAGCAGCGTACAACAGGTTATGGGCACTGAAGCTTTCTTT. Encoded protein: CASSVQQVMGTEAFF.

V gene TRBV25-1 combines with J gene TRBJ1-2; 10 positions match TRBD1. Germline CDR1 MGHDK, CDR2 SYGVNS. This CDR3 spans 15 amino acids. The V and J ends lost 6 bases and 3 bases, in that order; junction bases with no gene match: 7. CDR3 region: CASRPDRGLHYGYTF. The CDR3 coding sequence is TGTGCCAGCAGACCAGACAGGGGGCTGCACTATGGCTACACCTTC.

The chain is built from TRBV2 and TRBJ2-5; possible D gene TRBD1, 6 bases. CDR1 and CDR2 from the germline V gene are SNHLY and FYNNEI. The ends were cut back, 2 bases at V and 1 base at J, with 11 bases in the middle. The CDR3 consists of 15 residues. The CDR3 protein is CASSESGALQETQYF. DNA for the CDR3: TGTGCCAGCAGTGAATCAGGGGCCCTCCAAGAGACCCAGTACTTC.

The V and J genes are TRBV5-6 and TRBJ1-5; D is uncertain. V was trimmed by 0 bases and J by 2 bases, leaving 9 bases between them. This CDR3 comprises 15 residues. Germline V gene sequence: CDR1 SGHDT, CDR2 YYEEEE. CDR3 loop: CASSLGALGNQPQHF. The CDR3 DNA sequence: TGTGCCAGCAGCTTGGGGGCCCTGGGCAATCAGCCCCAGCATTTT.

The rearrangement joins TRBV29-1 to TRBJ1-1, with a possible D match to TRBD1 (5 bases). Germline lookup yields CDR1 SQVTM and CDR2 ANQGSEA. CDR3 length: 13 amino acids. V was clipped by 4 bases and J by 2 bases, with 11 bases between them. The CDR3: CSVVGPLNTEAFF. In DNA form, the CDR3 reads TGCAGCGTTGTGGGGCCCCTTAACACTGAAGCTTTCTTT.

The rearrangement links TRBV6-6 to TRBJ2-5; 8 positions agree with TRBD1. The CDR3 extends over 12 amino acids. Germline trimming cut 10 bases from V and 5 bases from J; bases unmatched to any gene: 6. Germline CDR1 MNHNY, CDR2 SVGAGI (reference sequence). For the CDR3, the DNA is TGTGCCACCGGACAGGGACAGGAGACCCAGTACTTC. Encoded protein: CATGQGQETQYF.

The chain links TRBV6-5 to TRBJ1-4; no firm D call. This CDR3 has 14 residues. Per the germline V gene, CDR1 is MNHEY and CDR2 is SVGAGI. V was pared by 6 bases and J by 0 bases, with 8 bases between. The CDR3 DNA sequence: TGTGCCAGCAGGCCGGTTGCAACTAATGAAAAACTGTTTTTT. Residues: CASRPVATNEKLFF.

The genes are TRBV5-4 and TRBJ2-6; tentative D call: TRBD2 (5 bases). Trimming removed 5 bases at V and 0 bases at J, with 18 bases between. The CDR3 extends over 18 amino acids. Germline V gene sequence: CDR1 SGHNT, CDR2 YYREEE (reference sequence). The CDR3 region has the DNA TGTGCCAGCAGACCCCGGTTTCAAGGGAGCTCTGGGGCCAACGTCCTGACTTTC. Residues: CASRPRFQGSSGANVLTF.

V and J are TRBV6-1 and TRBJ2-4, with D maybe TRBD1 (6 bases). This CDR3 comprises 14 residues. Germline V CDR1 and CDR2: MNHNS, SASEGT. V was shortened by 8 bases and J by 0 bases, with 11 bases between the two germline ends. The CDR3 nucleotides read TGTGCCAGCCGGACAGAGCTAGCCAAAAACATTCAGTACTTC. Translation: CASRTELAKNIQYF.

The gene calls are TRBV13 and TRBJ2-7; D perhaps matches TRBD1 (5 bases). The CDR3 runs 14 residues. Deletions cut 0 bases from V and 0 bases from J, with 6 bases between. Germline V CDR1 and CDR2: PRHDT, FYEKMQ (reference sequence). The CDR3 bases are TGTGCCAGCAGCTTAGGAGACAGCTCCTACGAGCAGTACTTC. Residues: CASSLGDSSYEQYF.

The V gene is TRBV6-1, the J gene TRBJ1-1; 7 positions match TRBD1. CDR1 is MNHNS and CDR2 is SASEGT in the germline V gene. Germline trimming cut 4 bases from V and 1 base from J; bases unmatched to any gene: 12. The CDR3 contains 17 residues. The CDR3 DNA is TGTGCCAGCAGTGTACAACCTCCGGGACAGACGAACACTGAAGCTTTCTTT. Its protein is CASSVQPPGQTNTEAFF.

The chain carries TRBV5-4 and TRBJ1-5; 7 nucleotides match TRBD1. Trimming cost V 2 bases and J 0 bases; bases outside gene matches: 2. Germline V gene lookup returns CDR1 SGHNT and CDR2 YYREEE (reference sequence). This CDR3 is 15 amino acids long. CDR3 residues: CASSLQGNSNQPQHF. CDR3 nucleotides: TGTGCCAGCAGCTTACAGGGGAATAGCAATCAGCCCCAGCATTTT.

This sequence joins TRBV19 and TRBJ2-5, with D perhaps matching TRBD1 (5 bases). The germline V gene has CDR1 LNHDA and CDR2 SQIVND (reference sequence). V dropped 6 bases and J dropped 2 bases, with 7 bases sitting between them. There are 12 residues in the CDR3. The CDR3 is CASSKGQETQYF. The CDR3, as DNA: TGTGCCAGTAGCAAGGGGCAAGAGACCCAGTACTTC.

This chain links TRBV6-1 with TRBJ2-2, with no clear D. The V gene lost 1 base and the J gene lost 9 bases, with 18 bases spanning the gap. CDR3 length: 16 residues. Germline V gene lookup returns CDR1 MNHNS and CDR2 SASEGT. CDR3 nucleotides: TGTGCCAGCAGTGAAGACAAAGTTTACCCCAACAGGGAGCTGTTTTTT. Translated: CASSEDKVYPNRELFF.

The genes are TRBV6-1 and TRBJ1-3; 7 nucleotides agree with TRBD1. V gave up 11 bases and J gave up 2 bases; unmatched junction bases: 6. This CDR3 is 13 amino acids long. CDR1 is MNHNS and CDR2 is SASEGT in the germline V gene. The CDR3 DNA is TGTGCCTCCCACAGGGGTCCTGGAAACACCATATATTTT. Its protein is CASHRGPGNTIYF.

This clone was counted only a few times. CDR3 coding DNA: TGTGCCAGCAGTGGGCAACCGGGACTAGGGGACAATGAGCAGTTCTTC. Translation: CASSGQPGLGDNEQFF. The genes are TRBV25-1 and TRBJ2-1; 8 bases fit TRBD2. CDR3 size: 16 residues. Germline V gene data show CDR1 as MGHDK and CDR2 as SYGVNS. With 4 bases clipped from V and 5 bases from J, the junction kept 10 bases outside the gene matches.

This chain links TRBV6-4 with TRBJ1-5; a possible D gene is TRBD1 (5 bases). The CDR3 has 13 amino acids. V lost 5 bases and J lost 7, with 12 bases in between. Germline V lookup: CDR1 MRHNA, CDR2 SNTAGT. The CDR3 spells CASSKSQGQPQHF. CDR3 sequence (DNA): TGTGCCAGCAGTAAATCCCAGGGACAGCCCCAGCATTTT.

The chain has TRBV2 and TRBJ2-7; no firm D call. Trimming shortened V by 6 bases and J by 6 bases, and 12 bases separated the two germline ends. Germline values: CDR1 SNHLY, CDR2 FYNNEI. The CDR3 runs to 12 residues. This CDR3 reads CASRTYEAEQYF. DNA for the CDR3: TGTGCCAGCAGGACTTACGAGGCCGAGCAGTACTTC.

V gene TRBV5-4 combines with J gene TRBJ2-7; 9 bases line up with TRBD1. From germline, CDR1 is SGHNT and CDR2 YYREEE (reference sequence). The length of the CDR3 is 16 residues. Trimming removed 8 bases from V and 3 bases from J; junction bases left unmatched: 15. The CDR3: CASSTRAGTGRYEQYF. The CDR3 DNA is TGTGCCAGTAGTACCCGCGCCGGGACAGGGCGCTACGAGCAGTACTTC. The variable domain in full, completed from reference TRBV5-4 and TRBJ2-7, reads ETGVTQSPTHLIKTRGQQVTLRCSSQSGHNTVSWYQQALGQGPQFIFQYYREEENGRGNFPPRFSGLQFPNYSSELNVNALELDDSALYLCASSTRAGTGRYEQYFGPGTRLTVT.

The CDR3 DNA reads as TGTGCCAGCAGCGCGTCAAAGAACTATGGCTACACCTTC. As protein: CASSASKNYGYTF. This sequence joins TRBV5-4 and TRBJ1-2; unclear D gene. Germline-derived CDR1 and CDR2 are SGHNT and YYREEE (reference sequence). This CDR3 has 13 amino acids. Trimming removed 4 bases from V and 2 bases from J, with 9 bases in between.

This rearrangement joins TRBV7-2 to TRBJ2-7, with D unresolved. Trimming pared 3 bases from V and 6 bases from J, leaving 12 bases between. The CDR3 totals 13 residues. Germline CDR1 and CDR2: SGHTA and FQGNSA. In DNA form, the CDR3 reads TGTGCCAGCAGCTTTTCCGGTCAGGCCGAGCAGTACTTC. Translating it yields CASSFSGQAEQYF.

The rearrangement uses TRBV23-1 and TRBJ1-3; tentatively, D is TRBD1 (5 bases). TRBV23-1 qualifies as an ORF whose function is uncertain. CDR3 size: 13 residues. Trimming shortened V by 6 bases and J by 10 bases, and 16 bases separated the two germline ends. CDR3 bases: TGCGCCAGCAGCCCTTTTCCGGAGGGGACCATATATTTT. It codes for CASSPFPEGTIYF.

This clone was counted once. The gene calls are TRBV7-9 and TRBJ2-3; possibly TRBD1 for D (5 bases). There are 13 residues in the CDR3. The ends were cut back, 1 base at V and 9 bases at J, with 11 bases in the middle. Germline CDR1 and CDR2: SEHNR and FQNEAQ (reference sequence). CDR3 sequence: CASSLVPGSTQYF. CDR3 DNA: TGTGCCAGCAGCTTAGTTCCAGGGTCAACGCAGTATTTT.

V usage is TRBV5-6 and J usage is TRBJ2-7, with 11 bases aligning to TRBD2. With 0 bases clipped from V and 5 bases from J, the junction kept 7 bases outside the gene matches. Germline V gives CDR1 SGHDT, CDR2 YYEEEE. The CDR3 is made up of 16 amino acids. The CDR3 sequence is CASSLVSGRALDEQYF. The DNA of the CDR3 is TGTGCCAGCAGCTTGGTTAGCGGGAGGGCCTTAGACGAGCAGTACTTC.

The chain has TRBV7-9 and TRBJ2-1; D possibly corresponds to TRBD2 (5 bases). Germline assignment: CDR1 SEHNR and CDR2 FQNEAQ (reference sequence). The CDR3 has 17 residues. V lost 1 base and J lost 0, with 13 bases in between. CDR3 bases: TGTGCCAGCAGCTTAGGGGGAGTCTCGCGCTCCTACAATGAGCAGTTCTTC. Protein: CASSLGGVSRSYNEQFF.

The chain has TRBV19 and TRBJ1-6; 7 nucleotides align to TRBD1. The J segment lost 4 bases and the V segment lost 5 bases, leaving 5 bases of the junction unmatched. Germline-derived CDR1 and CDR2 are LNHDA and SQIVND (reference sequence). This CDR3 spans 15 amino acids. The CDR3 DNA sequence: TGTGCCAGTAGTGGAGGCAGGGGGTATAATTCACCCCTCCACTTT. The encoded protein is CASSGGRGYNSPLHF. The full variable domain, in which reference TRBV19 and TRBJ1-6 provide the parts outside the CDR3, is DGGITQSPKYLFRKEGQNVTLSCEQNLNHDAMYWYRQDPGQGLRLIYYSQIVNDFQKGDIAEGYSVSREKKESFPLTVTSAQKNPTAFYLCASSGGRGYNSPLHFGNGTRLTVT.

This clone has just a few counts. V is TRBV28 and J is TRBJ2-7; no clear D. CDR1 and CDR2 from the germline V gene are MDHEN and SYDVKM. V lost 6 bases and J 8 bases, leaving 17 bases between the germline ends. CDR3 size: 13 residues. DNA of the CDR3: TGTGCCAGCAGGTCCGGGTTGCGTGATAAGCAGTACTTC. This gives the protein CASRSGLRDKQYF.